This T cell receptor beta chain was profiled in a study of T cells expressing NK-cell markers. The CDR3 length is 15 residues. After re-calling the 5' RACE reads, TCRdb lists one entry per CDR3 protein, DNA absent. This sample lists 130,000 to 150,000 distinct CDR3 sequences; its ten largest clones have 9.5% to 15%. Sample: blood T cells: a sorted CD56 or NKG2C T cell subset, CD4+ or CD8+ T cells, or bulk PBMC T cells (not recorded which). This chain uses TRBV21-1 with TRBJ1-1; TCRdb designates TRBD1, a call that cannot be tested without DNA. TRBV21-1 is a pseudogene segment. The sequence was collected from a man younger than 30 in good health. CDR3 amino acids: CASSPPQGSDTEAFF.